Following are 22 T cell receptor beta chains from one sample sequenced in a study of T cells in Graves' hyperthyroidism and ophthalmopathy. Amplified TCR beta CDR3 regions derived from RNA transcripts. RT-PCR in the first round (using the HTBI primer set) targeted the TCR CDR3. Each CDR3 protein is one row after TCRdb ran MiXCR on the multiplex PCR reads. Here the sample spans 500,000 to 600,000 distinct CDR3 sequences, 46% being singletons. The sequencing sample was made of peripheral blood or thyroid tissue (not recorded which). These receptors were collected from a woman aged 18-35 years with Graves' hyperthyroidism.

The chain couples TRBV7-8 to TRBJ2-3, with D tentatively TRBD2 (6 bases). Trimming shortened V by 2 bases and J by 4 bases, and 10 bases separated the two germline ends. The CDR3 runs to 14 residues. Germline assignment: CDR1 SGHVS and CDR2 FQNEAQ. CDR3: CASSLMGGPDTQYF. As DNA, the CDR3 is TGTGCCAGCAGCTTAATGGGGGGTCCAGATACGCAGTATTTT. Filled out from reference TRBV7-8 and TRBJ2-3, the complete variable domain reads GAGVSQSPRYKVAKRGQDVALRCDPISGHVSLFWYQQALGQGPEFLTYFQNEAQLDKSGLPSDRFFAERPEGSVSTLKIQRTQQEDSAVYLCASSLMGGPDTQYFGPGTRLTVL.

This chain joins TRBV2 and TRBJ2-2; D gene unclear. Germline assignment: CDR1 SNHLY and CDR2 FYNNEI. V was trimmed by 6 bases and J by 4 bases, leaving 15 bases between them. CDR3 size: 15 residues. The CDR3 loop reads CASRLGRSGTGELFF. CDR3 DNA sequence: TGTGCCAGCAGGCTCGGACGGTCGGGCACCGGGGAGCTGTTTTTT.

This chain links TRBV20-1 with TRBJ1-2; D uncertain. The CDR3 length is 11 residues. Trimming left V 3 bases short and J 6 bases short, with 8 bases between. Per the germline V gene, CDR1 is DFQATT and CDR2 is SNEGSKA (reference sequence). The CDR3 reads CSASSGNGYTF. The CDR3 bases are TGCAGTGCTAGTTCGGGAAATGGCTACACCTTC.

This clonotype was seen at least ten times. The chain is built from TRBV5-8 and TRBJ2-7; 7 positions match TRBD2. The germline CDR1 and CDR2 sequences are SGHTS and YDEGEE. The V gene end was trimmed by 0 bases and the J gene end by 0 bases; junction bases not matched to a gene: 6. The CDR3 spans 16 residues. CDR3: CASSLGGSGLSYEQYF. The CDR3 DNA reads as TGTGCCAGCAGCTTGGGGGGTAGCGGGCTCTCCTACGAGCAGTACTTC.

The chain couples TRBV20-1 to TRBJ1-2; 10 bases line up with TRBD1. Germline V gene sequence: CDR1 DFQATT, CDR2 SNEGSKA (reference sequence). The CDR3 spans 14 residues. V was pared by 1 base and J by 8 bases, with 7 bases of the junction left unmatched. CDR3 DNA: TGCAGTGCTAGAGTGACGGGACAGGGGACCGGCTACACCTTC. It specifies CSARVTGQGTGYTF.

This clonotype has at least ten counts. The V and J genes are TRBV7-2 and TRBJ1-5, with D possibly being TRBD1 (5 bases). The germline V gene encodes CDR1 SGHTA and CDR2 FQGNSA. CDR3 length equals 14 residues. V was pared by 4 bases and J by 2 bases, with 9 bases between. The CDR3 loop reads CASSSRVGNQPQHF. The DNA of the CDR3 is TGTGCCAGCAGCTCCAGGGTAGGCAATCAGCCCCAGCATTTT.

The rearrangement links TRBV20-1 to TRBJ2-7; 8 bases align to TRBD2. CDR3 length: 13 amino acids. V lost 1 base, J lost 4 bases, and 3 bases stayed unmatched. Germline V gene sequence: CDR1 DFQATT, CDR2 SNEGSKA (reference sequence). The CDR3 loop is CSARAGGRYEQYF. CDR3 nucleotides: TGCAGTGCTAGAGCGGGAGGGCGTTACGAGCAGTACTTC.

In its sample, this clonotype was seen once. The V call is TRBV11-2, the J call TRBJ2-1; a possible D gene is TRBD2 (6 bases). From germline, CDR1 is SGHAT and CDR2 FQNNGV. With 8 bases removed from V and 4 bases from J, the gap between germline ends came to 15 bases. There are 14 residues in the CDR3. This CDR3 is CASGTGTYYNEQFF. The CDR3 DNA reads as TGTGCCAGCGGCACCGGGACTTATTACAATGAGCAGTTCTTC.

This clonotype was seen at least ten times. The V gene is TRBV6-5, the J gene TRBJ2-7, with 13 bases aligning to TRBD2. This CDR3 is 16 amino acids long. Germline V gene sequence: CDR1 MNHEY, CDR2 SVGAGI. V trimming: 7 bases; J trimming: 4 bases; junction bases outside the gene matches: 10. The DNA for the CDR3 is TGTGCCAGCACCTCAACTAGCGGGAGGGCCTTGTACGAGCAGTACTTC. Translating it yields CASTSTSGRALYEQYF.

The V and J genes are TRBV10-3 and TRBJ2-3; D is unresolved. Germline V gives CDR1 ENHRY, CDR2 SYGVKD. Deletions cut 10 bases from V and 0 bases from J, with 8 bases between. This CDR3 comprises 12 residues. The DNA of the CDR3 is TGTGCCACGCAAACTAGCACAGATACGCAGTATTTT. It specifies CATQTSTDTQYF.

The J gene is TRBJ2-1, the V gene TRBV24-1; D may be TRBD2 (6 bases). The CDR3 has 13 amino acids. V was clipped by 3 bases and J by 15 bases, with 17 bases between them. Germline V gene data show CDR1 as KGHDR and CDR2 as SFDVKD. This CDR3 is CATSDPIRTTRFF. The CDR3 DNA reads TGTGCCACCAGTGATCCCATCCGGACTACTAGGTTCTTC.

This clonotype has ten or more counts. This chain links TRBV7-9 with TRBJ1-5; no clear D. V gave up 5 bases and J gave up 2 bases, with 13 bases separating them. Looked up from germline, CDR1 is SEHNR and CDR2 is FQNEAQ (reference sequence). The CDR3 consists of 15 residues. The CDR3 DNA sequence: TGTGCCAGCAGCCCCCCCGGCTACGGCAATCAGCCCCAGCATTTT. It specifies CASSPPGYGNQPQHF.

V gene TRBV10-3 combines with J gene TRBJ2-5; either TRBD1 or TRBD2 may fit D (5 bases each). The length of the CDR3 is 17 residues. Trimming stripped 4 bases from V and 11 bases from J, with 29 bases between. Germline assignment: CDR1 ENHRY and CDR2 SYGVKD. The CDR3 sequence is CAISAPGDARSTDTQYF. CDR3 nucleotides: TGTGCCATCAGTGCCCCCGGGGACGCGAGAAGCACAGATACGCAGTACTTC.

This sequence joins TRBV29-1 and TRBJ2-7; TRBD2 matches at 8 bases. CDR3 length equals 14 residues. Germline V gives CDR1 SQVTM, CDR2 ANQGSEA. V lost 5 bases and J lost 5; bases outside the gene matches: 11. The DNA of the CDR3 is TGCAGCGTTAGTGGTGGCGGGACTAGGAACGAGCAGTACTTC. This codes for CSVSGGGTRNEQYF.

This clonotype was found once. This chain connects TRBV7-2 to TRBJ1-2, with 9 nucleotides matching TRBD1. Per germline, CDR1 SGHTA and CDR2 FQGNSA. V was pared by 0 bases and J by 6 bases, with 11 bases of the junction left unmatched. The CDR3 loop spans 17 amino acids. This chain's CDR3 is CASSLAGGQGYSHGYTF. The DNA for the CDR3 is TGTGCCAGCAGCTTAGCGGGGGGACAGGGTTATTCGCATGGCTACACCTTC.

V and J are TRBV27 and TRBJ1-1; 10 positions agree with TRBD1. V dropped 4 bases and J dropped 0; count of bases not matched to a gene: 2. This CDR3 is 15 amino acids long. The germline V gene has CDR1 MNHEY and CDR2 SMNVEV (reference sequence). The CDR3 DNA sequence: TGTGCCAGCAGTTCAGGGACAGGGGTGAACACTGAAGCTTTCTTT. Translating it yields CASSSGTGVNTEAFF.

V and J are TRBV7-9 and TRBJ1-5; 8 bases line up with TRBD1. CDR1 is SEHNR and CDR2 is FQNEAQ in the germline V gene (reference sequence). The CDR3 is 15 amino acids. V lost 1 base and J lost 11; bases outside the gene matches: 10. CDR3 sequence reads: CASSLVGQASRAQHF. CDR3 bases: TGTGCCAGCAGCTTAGTGGGACAGGCCAGCAGGGCCCAGCATTTT.

In this sample, this clonotype turned up many times. V usage is TRBV20-1 and J usage is TRBJ1-2, with D possibly TRBD1 on 5 matching bases. This CDR3 spans 16 amino acids. Germline V gene sequence: CDR1 DFQATT, CDR2 SNEGSKA (reference sequence). V lost 0 bases, J lost 4 bases, and 18 bases lay in between. CDR3 sequence reads: CSARDLRAPRGYGYTF. The CDR3 bases are TGCAGTGCTAGAGATCTCAGGGCCCCACGGGGCTATGGCTACACCTTC.

The table lists this clonotype with many counts. The gene calls are TRBV5-6 and TRBJ2-7; TRBD2 agrees at 10 bases. The CDR3 has 19 amino acids. V gave up 1 base and J gave up 4 bases; unmatched junction bases: 17. Per germline, CDR1 SGHDT and CDR2 YYEEEE. CDR3 nucleotide sequence: TGTGCCAGCAGCTTGTTCCTGTCCCCACTAGCGGGACTTGGGTACGAGCAGTACTTC. This sequence encodes CASSLFLSPLAGLGYEQYF.

Concerning this clonotype: A much larger clone differs from this one at a single base, so this may be a read error. The chain employs TRBV7-6 and TRBJ1-4; 7 bases agree with TRBD1. Germline assignment: CDR1 SGHVS and CDR2 FNYEAQ. The J segment lost 7 bases and the V segment lost 0 bases, leaving 2 bases of the junction unmatched. The CDR3 length is 14 residues. Here the CDR3 reads CASSLARGSEKLFF. The CDR3 region has the DNA TGTGCCAGCAGCTTAGCCAGGGGGAGTGAAAAACTGTTTTTT. The full variable domain, in which reference TRBV7-6 and TRBJ1-4 provide the parts outside the CDR3, is GAGVSQSPRYKVTKRGQDVALRCDPISGHVSLYWYRQALGQGPEFLTYFNYEAQQDKSGLPNDRFSAERPEGSISTLTIQRTEQRDSAMYRCASSLARGSEKLFFGSGTQLSVL.

The chain links TRBV24-1 to TRBJ2-5; 8 positions agree with TRBD1. V trimming: 7 bases; J trimming: 2 bases; junction bases outside the gene matches: 5. Germline V gene data show CDR1 as KGHDR and CDR2 as SFDVKD. The CDR3 has 14 amino acids. The CDR3 sequence is CATRGQGRQETQYF. CDR3 DNA sequence: TGTGCCACCAGAGGACAGGGTCGGCAAGAGACCCAGTACTTC.

This clonotype was counted at least ten times. The CDR3 here is CATSEPSGANVLTF. The CDR3 DNA follows: TGTGCCACCAGTGAACCCTCTGGGGCCAACGTCCTGACTTTC. This chain connects TRBV24-1 to TRBJ2-6; D ambiguous. V was clipped by 4 bases and J by 0 bases, with 3 bases between them. The CDR3 contains 14 residues. Germline-derived CDR1 and CDR2 are KGHDR and SFDVKD.